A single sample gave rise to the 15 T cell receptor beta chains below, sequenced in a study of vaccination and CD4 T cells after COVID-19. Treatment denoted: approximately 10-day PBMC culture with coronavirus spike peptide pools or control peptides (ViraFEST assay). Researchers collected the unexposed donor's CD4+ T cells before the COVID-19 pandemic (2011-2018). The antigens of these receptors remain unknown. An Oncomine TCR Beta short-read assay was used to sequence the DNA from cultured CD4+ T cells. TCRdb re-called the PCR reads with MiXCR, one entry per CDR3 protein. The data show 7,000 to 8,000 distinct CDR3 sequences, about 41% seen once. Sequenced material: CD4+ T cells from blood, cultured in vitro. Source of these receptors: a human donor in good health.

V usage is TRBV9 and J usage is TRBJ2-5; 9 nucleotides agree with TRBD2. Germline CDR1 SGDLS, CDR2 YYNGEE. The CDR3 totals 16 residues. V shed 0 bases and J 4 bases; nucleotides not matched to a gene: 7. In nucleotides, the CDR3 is TGTGCCAGCAGCGTAGAAAGCGGGGGGATAGGAGAGACCCAGTACTTC. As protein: CASSVESGGIGETQYF.

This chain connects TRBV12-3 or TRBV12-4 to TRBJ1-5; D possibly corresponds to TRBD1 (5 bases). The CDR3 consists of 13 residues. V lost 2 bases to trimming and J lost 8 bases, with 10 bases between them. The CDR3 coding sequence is TGTGCCAGCAGTTTACGGGGGAGTAAGCCCCAGCATTTT. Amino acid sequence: CASSLRGSKPQHF.

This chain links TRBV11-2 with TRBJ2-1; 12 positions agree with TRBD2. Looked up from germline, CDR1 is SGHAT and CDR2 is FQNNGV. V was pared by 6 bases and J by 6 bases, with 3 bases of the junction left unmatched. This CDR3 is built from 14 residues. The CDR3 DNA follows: TGTGCCAGCAGGAGACTAGCGGGGGCCAATGAGCAGTTCTTC. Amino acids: CASRRLAGANEQFF.

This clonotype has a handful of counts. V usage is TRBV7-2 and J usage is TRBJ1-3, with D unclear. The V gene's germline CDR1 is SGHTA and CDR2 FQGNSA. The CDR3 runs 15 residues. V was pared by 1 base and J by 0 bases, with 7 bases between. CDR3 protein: CASSLGGASGNTIYF. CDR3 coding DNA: TGTGCCAGCAGCTTAGGTGGAGCCTCTGGAAACACCATATATTTT.

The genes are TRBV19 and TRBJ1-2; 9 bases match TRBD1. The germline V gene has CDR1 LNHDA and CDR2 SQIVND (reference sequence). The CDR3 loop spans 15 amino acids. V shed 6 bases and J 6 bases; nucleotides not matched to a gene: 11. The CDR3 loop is CASRRTGGVKNGYTF. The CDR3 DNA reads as TGTGCCAGTAGGCGAACAGGGGGCGTAAAGAATGGCTACACCTTC.

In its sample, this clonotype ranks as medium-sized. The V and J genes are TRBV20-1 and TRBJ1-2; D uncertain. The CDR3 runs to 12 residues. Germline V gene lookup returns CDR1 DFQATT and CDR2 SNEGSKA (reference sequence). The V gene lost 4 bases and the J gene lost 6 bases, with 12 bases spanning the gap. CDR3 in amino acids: CSANPGSDGYTF. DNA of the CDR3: TGCAGTGCTAATCCCGGGTCGGATGGCTACACCTTC.

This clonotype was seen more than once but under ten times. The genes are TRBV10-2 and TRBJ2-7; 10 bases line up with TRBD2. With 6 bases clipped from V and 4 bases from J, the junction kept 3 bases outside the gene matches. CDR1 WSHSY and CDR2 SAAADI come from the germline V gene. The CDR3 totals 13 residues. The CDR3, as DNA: TGCGCCAGCAGGATACTAGCGGGGTACGAGCAGTACTTC. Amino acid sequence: CASRILAGYEQYF.

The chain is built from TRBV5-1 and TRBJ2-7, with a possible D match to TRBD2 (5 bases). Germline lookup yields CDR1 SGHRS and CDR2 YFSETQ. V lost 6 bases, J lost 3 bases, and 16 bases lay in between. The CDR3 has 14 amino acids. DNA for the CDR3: TGCGCCAGCAATGAGGGTACCCCGATCTACGAGCAGTACTTC. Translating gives CASNEGTPIYEQYF.

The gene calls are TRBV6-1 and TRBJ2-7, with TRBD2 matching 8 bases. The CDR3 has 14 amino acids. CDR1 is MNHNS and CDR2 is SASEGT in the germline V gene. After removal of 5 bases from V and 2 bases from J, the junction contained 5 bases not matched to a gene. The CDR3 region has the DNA TGTGCCAGCAGTAGCGGGAGAGCTACCTACGAGCAGTACTTC. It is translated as CASSSGRATYEQYF.

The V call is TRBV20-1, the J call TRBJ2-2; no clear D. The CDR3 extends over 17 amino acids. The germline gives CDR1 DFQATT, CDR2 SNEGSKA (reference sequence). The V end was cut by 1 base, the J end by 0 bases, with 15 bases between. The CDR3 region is CSARVRSGSSNTGELFF. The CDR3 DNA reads TGCAGTGCTAGAGTCAGGTCCGGCTCGTCGAACACCGGGGAGCTGTTTTTT.

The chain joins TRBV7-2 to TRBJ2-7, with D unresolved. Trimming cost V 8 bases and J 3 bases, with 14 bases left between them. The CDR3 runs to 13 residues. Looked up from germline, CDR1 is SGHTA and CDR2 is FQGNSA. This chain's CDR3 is CASQMAGSYEQYF. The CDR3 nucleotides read TGTGCCAGCCAAATGGCAGGCAGCTACGAGCAGTACTTC.

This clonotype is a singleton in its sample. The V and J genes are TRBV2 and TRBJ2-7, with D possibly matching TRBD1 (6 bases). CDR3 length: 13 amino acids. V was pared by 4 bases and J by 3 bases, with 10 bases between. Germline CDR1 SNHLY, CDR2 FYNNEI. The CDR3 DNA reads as TGTGCCAGCAGTGGTACAGGGTTCTACGAGCAGTACTTC. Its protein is CASSGTGFYEQYF.

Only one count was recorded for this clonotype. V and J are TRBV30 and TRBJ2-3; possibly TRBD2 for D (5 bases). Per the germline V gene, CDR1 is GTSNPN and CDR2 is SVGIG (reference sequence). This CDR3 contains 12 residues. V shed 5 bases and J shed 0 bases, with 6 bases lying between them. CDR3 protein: CAWGLSTDTQYF. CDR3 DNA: TGTGCCTGGGGACTGAGCACAGATACGCAGTATTTT.

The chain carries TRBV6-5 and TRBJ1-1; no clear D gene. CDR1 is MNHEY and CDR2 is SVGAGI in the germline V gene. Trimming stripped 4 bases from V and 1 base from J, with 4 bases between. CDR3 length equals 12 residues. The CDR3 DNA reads TGTGCCAGCAGTTCCAGGAACACTGAAGCTTTCTTT. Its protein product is CASSSRNTEAFF.

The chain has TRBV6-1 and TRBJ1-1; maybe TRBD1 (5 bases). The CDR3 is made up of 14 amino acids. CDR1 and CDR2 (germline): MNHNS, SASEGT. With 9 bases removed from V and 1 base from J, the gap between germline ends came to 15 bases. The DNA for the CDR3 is TGTGCCAGTGGGGGTTTTGGCGGGAACACTGAAGCTTTCTTT. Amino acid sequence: CASGGFGGNTEAFF.